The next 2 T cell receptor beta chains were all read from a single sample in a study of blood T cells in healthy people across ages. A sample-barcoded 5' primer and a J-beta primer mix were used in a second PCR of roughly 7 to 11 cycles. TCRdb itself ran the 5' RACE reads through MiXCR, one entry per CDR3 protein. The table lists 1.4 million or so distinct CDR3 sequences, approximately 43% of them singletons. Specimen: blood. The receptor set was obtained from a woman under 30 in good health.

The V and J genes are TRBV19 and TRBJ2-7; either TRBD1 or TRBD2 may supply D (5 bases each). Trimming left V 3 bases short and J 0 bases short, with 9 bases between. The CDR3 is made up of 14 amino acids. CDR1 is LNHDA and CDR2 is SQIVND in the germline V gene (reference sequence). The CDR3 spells CASSMGDGSYEQYF. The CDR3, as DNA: TGTGCCAGTAGTATGGGGGACGGCTCCTACGAGCAGTACTTC.

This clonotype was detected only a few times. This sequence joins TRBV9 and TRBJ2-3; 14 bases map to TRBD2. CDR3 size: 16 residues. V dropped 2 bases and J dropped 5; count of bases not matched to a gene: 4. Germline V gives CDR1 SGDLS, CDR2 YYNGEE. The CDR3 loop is CASSVGLAGVGDTQYF. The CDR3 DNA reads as TGTGCCAGCAGCGTGGGACTAGCGGGAGTGGGAGATACGCAGTATTTT. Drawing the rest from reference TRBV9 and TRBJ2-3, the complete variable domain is DSGVTQTPKHLITATGQRVTLRCSPRSGDLSVYWYQQSLDQGLQFLIQYYNGEERAKGNILERFSAQQFPDLHSELNLSSLELGDSALYFCASSVGLAGVGDTQYFGPGTRLTVL.